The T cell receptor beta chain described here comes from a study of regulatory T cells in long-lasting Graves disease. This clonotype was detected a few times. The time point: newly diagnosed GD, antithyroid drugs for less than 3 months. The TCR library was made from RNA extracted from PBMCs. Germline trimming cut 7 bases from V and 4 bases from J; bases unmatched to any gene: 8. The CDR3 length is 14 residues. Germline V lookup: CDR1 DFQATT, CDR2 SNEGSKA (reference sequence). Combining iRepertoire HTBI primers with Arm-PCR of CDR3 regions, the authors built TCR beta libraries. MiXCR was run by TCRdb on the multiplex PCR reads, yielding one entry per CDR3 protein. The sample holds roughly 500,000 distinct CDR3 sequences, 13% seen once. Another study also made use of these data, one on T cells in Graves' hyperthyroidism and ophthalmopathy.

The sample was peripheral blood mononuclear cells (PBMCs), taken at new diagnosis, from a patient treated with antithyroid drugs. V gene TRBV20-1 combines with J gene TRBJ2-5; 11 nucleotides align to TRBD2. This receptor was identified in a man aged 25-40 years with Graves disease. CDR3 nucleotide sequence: TGCAGTGGTCACCTAGCGGGAGGAGTAGAGACCCAGTACTTC. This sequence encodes CSGHLAGGVETQYF.